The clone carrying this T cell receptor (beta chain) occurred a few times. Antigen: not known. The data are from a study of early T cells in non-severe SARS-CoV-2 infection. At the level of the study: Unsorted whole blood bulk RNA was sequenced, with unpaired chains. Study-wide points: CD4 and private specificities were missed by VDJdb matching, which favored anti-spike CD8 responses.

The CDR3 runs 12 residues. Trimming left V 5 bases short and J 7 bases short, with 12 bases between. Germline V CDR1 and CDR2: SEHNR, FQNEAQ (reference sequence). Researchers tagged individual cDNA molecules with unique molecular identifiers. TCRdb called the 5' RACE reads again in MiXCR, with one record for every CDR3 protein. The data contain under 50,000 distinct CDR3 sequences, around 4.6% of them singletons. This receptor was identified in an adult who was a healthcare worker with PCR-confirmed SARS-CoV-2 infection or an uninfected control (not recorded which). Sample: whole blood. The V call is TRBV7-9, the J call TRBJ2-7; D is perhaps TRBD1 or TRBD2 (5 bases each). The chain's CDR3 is CASSPGDGEQYF. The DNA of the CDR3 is TGTGCCAGCAGCCCCGGGGACGGTGAGCAGTACTTC. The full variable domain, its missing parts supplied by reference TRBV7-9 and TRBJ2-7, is DTGVSQNPRHKITKRGQNVTFRCDPISEHNRLYWYRQTLGQGPEFLTYFQNEAQLEKSRLLSDRFSAERPKGSFSTLEIQRTEQGDSAMYLCASSPGDGEQYFGPGTRLTVT.